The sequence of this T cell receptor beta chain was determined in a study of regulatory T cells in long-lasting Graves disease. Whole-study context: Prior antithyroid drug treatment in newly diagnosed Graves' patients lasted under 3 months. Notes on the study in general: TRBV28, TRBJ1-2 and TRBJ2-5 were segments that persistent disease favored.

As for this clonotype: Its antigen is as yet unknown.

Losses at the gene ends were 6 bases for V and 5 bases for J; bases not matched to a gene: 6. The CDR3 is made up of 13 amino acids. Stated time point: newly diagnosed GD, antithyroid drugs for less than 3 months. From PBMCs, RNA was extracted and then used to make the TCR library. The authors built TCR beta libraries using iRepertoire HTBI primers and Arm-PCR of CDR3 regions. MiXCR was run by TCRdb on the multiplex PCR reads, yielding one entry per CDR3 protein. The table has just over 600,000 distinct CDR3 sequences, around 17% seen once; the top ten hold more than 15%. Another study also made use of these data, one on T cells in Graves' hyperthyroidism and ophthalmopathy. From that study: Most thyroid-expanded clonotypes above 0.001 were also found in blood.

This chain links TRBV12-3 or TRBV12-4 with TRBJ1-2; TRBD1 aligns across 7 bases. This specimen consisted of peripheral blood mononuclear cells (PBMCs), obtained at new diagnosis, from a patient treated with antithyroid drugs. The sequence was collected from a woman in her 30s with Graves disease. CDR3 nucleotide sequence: TGTGCCAGCAGACCACAGGGGACTTATGGCTACACCTTC. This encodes CASRPQGTYGYTF.